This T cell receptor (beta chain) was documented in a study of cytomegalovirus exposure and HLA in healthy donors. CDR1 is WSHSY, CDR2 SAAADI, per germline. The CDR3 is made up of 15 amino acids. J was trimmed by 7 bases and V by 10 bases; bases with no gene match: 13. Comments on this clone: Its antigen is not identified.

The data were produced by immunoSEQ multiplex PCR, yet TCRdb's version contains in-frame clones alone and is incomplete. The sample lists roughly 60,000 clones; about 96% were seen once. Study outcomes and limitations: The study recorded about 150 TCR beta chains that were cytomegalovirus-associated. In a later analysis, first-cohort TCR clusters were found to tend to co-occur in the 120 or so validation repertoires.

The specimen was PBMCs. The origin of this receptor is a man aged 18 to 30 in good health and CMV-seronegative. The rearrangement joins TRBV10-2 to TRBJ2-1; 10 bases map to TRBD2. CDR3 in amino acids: CAKPGLARIGNEQFF. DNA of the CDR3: TGCGCCAAACCGGGACTAGCGCGGATTGGGAATGAGCAGTTCTTC.